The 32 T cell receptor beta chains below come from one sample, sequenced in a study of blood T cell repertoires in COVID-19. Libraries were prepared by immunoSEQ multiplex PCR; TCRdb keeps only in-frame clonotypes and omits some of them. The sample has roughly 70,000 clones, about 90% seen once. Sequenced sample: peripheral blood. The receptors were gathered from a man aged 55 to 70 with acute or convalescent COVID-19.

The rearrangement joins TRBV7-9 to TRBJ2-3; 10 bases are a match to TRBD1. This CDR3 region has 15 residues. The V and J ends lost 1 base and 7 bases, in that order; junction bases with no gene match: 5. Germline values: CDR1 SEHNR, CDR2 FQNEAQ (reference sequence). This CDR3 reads CASSLETGGGNTQYF. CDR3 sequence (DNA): TGTGCCAGCAGCTTAGAGACAGGGGGCGGAAATACGCAGTATTTT.

As DNA, the CDR3 is TGCAGCGTCGGGACTAGCGGGGTCAGAGATACGCAGTATTTT. This sequence encodes CSVGTSGVRDTQYF. The chain employs TRBV29-1 and TRBJ2-3, with 13 positions matching TRBD2. The CDR3 runs to 14 residues. V was pared by 6 bases and J by 5 bases, with 5 bases of the junction left unmatched. Looked up from germline, CDR1 is SQVTM and CDR2 is ANQGSEA.

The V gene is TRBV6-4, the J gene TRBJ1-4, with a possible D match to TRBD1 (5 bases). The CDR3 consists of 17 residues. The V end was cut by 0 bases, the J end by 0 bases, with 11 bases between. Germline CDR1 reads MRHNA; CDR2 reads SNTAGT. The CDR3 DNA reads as TGTGCCAGCAGTGACTCCTCGGGGGACGCAACTAATGAAAAACTGTTTTTT. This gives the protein CASSDSSGDATNEKLFF.

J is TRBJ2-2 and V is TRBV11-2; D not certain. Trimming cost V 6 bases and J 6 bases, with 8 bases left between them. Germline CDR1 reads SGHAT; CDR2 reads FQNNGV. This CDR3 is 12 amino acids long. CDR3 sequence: CASSVASGELFF. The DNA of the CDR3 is TGTGCCAGCAGTGTCGCGTCCGGGGAGCTGTTTTTT.

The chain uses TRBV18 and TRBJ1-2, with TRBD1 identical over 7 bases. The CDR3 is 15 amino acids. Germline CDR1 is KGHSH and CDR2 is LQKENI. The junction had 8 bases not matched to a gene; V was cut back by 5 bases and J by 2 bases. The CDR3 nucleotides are TGTGCCAGCTCAGAGACACTACAGGGGAACTATGGCTACACCTTC. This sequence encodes CASSETLQGNYGYTF.

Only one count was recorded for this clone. The CDR3, as DNA: TGTGCCAGCAGTTATACTCGGGGAGCTGGCTACACCTTC. The encoded protein is CASSYTRGAGYTF. The chain employs TRBV6-5 and TRBJ1-2, with D unresolved. Per germline, CDR1 MNHEY and CDR2 SVGAGI. The length of the CDR3 is 13 residues. Between the trimmed V and J ends, which lost 3 bases and 7 bases, there was a span of 12 bases.

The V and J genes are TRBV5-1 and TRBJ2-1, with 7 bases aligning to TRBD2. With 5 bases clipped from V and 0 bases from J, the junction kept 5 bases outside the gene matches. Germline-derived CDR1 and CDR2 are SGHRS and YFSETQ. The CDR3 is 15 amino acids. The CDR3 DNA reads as TGCGCCAGCAGGAATTGGGGGGGCTCCTACAATGAGCAGTTCTTC. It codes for CASRNWGGSYNEQFF.

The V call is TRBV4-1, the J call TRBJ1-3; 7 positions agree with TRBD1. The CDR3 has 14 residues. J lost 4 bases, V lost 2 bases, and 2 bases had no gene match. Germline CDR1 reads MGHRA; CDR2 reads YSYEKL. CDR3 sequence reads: CASSQKQGGNTIYF. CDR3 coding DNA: TGCGCCAGCAGCCAAAAACAGGGGGGAAACACCATATATTTT.

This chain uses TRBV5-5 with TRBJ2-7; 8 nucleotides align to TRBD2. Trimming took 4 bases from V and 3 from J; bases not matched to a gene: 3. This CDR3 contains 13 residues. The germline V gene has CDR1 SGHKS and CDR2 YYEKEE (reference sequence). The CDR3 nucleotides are TGTGCCAGCAGCCCCAGCGGGAGCTACGAGCAGTACTTC. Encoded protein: CASSPSGSYEQYF.

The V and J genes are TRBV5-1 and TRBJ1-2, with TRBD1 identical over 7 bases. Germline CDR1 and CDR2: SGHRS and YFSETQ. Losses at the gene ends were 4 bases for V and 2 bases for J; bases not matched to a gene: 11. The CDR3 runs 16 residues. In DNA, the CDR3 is TGCGCCAGCAGCATTTTCCCCGGGACAGAAAACTATGGCTACACCTTC. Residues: CASSIFPGTENYGYTF.

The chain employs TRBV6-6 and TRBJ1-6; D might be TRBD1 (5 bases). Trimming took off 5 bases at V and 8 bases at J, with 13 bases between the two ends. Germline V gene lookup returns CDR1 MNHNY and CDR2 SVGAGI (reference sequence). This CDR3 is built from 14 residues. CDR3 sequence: CASSPAGWDSPLHF. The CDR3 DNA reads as TGTGCCAGCAGTCCTGCAGGGTGGGATTCACCCCTCCACTTT.

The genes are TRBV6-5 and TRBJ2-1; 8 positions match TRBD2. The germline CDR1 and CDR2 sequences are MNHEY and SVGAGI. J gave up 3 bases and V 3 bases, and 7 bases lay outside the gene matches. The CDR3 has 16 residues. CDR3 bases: TGTGCCAGCAGTTATTTTGGCGGGGGGCTCTACAATGAGCAGTTCTTC. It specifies CASSYFGGGLYNEQFF.

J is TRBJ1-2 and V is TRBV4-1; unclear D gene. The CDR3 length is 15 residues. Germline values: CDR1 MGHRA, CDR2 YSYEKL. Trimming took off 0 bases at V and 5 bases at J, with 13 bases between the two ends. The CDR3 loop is CASSQEGVREYGYTF. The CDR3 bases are TGCGCCAGCAGCCAAGAGGGAGTGCGGGAGTATGGCTACACCTTC.

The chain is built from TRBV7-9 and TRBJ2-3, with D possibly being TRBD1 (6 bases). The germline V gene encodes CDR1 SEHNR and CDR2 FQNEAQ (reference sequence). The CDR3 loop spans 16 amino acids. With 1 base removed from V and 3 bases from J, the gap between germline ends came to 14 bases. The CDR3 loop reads CASSLVWGLGTDTQYF. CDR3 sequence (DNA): TGTGCCAGCAGCTTAGTTTGGGGGCTTGGGACAGATACGCAGTATTTT.

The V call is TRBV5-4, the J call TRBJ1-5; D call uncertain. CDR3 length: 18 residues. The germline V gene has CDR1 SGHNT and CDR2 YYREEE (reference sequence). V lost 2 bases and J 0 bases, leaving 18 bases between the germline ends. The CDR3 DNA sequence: TGTGCCAGCAGCTTTATCGTGTCAAGCATCTATAGCAATCAGCCCCAGCATTTT. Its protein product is CASSFIVSSIYSNQPQHF.

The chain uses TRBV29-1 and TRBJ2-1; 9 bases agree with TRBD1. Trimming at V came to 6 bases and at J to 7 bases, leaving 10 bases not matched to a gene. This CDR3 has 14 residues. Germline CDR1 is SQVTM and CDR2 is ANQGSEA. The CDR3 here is CSVTPGTGWNEQFF. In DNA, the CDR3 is TGCAGCGTCACCCCTGGGACAGGGTGGAATGAGCAGTTCTTC.

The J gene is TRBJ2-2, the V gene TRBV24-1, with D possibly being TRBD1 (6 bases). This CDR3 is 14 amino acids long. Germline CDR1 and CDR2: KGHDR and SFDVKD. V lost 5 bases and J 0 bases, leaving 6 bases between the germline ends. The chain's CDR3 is CATSGDTNTGELFF. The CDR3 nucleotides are TGTGCCACCAGTGGGGACACGAACACCGGGGAGCTGTTTTTT.

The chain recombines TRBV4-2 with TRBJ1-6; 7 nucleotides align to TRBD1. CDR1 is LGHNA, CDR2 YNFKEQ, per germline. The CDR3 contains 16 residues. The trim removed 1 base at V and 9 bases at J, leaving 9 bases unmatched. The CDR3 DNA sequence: TGTGCCAGCAGCCAAGGCCCCGGGACAGCCCTTTCACCCCTCCACTTT. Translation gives CASSQGPGTALSPLHF.

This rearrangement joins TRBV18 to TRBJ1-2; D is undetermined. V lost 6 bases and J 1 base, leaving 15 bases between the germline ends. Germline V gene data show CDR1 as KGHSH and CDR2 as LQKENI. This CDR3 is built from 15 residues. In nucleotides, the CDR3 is TGTGCCAGCTCGCCGCCGACGGGATTTAACTATGGCTACACCTTC. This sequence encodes CASSPPTGFNYGYTF.

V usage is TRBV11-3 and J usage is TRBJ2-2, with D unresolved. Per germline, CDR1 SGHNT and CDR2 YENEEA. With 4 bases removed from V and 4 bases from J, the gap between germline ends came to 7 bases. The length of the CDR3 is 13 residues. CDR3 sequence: CASSYVVTGELFF. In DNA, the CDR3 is TGTGCCAGCAGCTATGTCGTCACCGGGGAGCTGTTTTTT.

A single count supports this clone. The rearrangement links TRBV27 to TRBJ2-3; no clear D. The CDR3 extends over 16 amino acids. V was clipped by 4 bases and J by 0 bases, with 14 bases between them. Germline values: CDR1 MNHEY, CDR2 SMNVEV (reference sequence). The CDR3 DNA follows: TGTGCCAGCAGTTCCTTCCCTATCCGTAGCACAGATACGCAGTATTTT. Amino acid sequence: CASSSFPIRSTDTQYF.

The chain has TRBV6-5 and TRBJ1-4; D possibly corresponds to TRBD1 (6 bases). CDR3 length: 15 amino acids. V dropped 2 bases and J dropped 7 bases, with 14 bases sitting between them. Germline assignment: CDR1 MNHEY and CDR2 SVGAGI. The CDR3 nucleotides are TGTGCCAGCAGTTACGGTGCAGGGGAGGGTGAAAAACTGTTTTTT. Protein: CASSYGAGEGEKLFF.

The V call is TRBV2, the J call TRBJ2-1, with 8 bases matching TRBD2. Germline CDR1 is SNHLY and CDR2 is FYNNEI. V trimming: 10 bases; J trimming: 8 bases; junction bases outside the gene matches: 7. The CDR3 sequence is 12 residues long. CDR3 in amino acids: CATAGGSHEQFF. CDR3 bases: TGTGCCACCGCGGGGGGCAGCCATGAGCAGTTCTTC.

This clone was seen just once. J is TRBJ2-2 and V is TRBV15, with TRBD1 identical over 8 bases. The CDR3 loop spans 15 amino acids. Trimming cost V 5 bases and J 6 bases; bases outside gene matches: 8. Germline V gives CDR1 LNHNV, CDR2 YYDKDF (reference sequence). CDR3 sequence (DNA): TGTGCCACCAGCGTAATCAGGGGGCATCCCGGGGAGCTGTTTTTT. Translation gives CATSVIRGHPGELFF.

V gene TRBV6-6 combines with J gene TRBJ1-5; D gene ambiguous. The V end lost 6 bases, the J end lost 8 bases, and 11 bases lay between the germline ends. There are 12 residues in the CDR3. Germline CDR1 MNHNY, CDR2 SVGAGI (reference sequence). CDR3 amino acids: CASSEPQKPQHF. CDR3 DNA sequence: TGTGCCAGCAGCGAACCACAAAAGCCCCAGCATTTT.

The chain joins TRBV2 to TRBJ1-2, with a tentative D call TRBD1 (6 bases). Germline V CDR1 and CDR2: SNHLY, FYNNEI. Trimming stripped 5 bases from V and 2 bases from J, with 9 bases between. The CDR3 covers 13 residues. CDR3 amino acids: CASSLGQNYGYTF. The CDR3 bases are TGTGCCAGCAGTTTGGGACAAAACTATGGCTACACCTTC.

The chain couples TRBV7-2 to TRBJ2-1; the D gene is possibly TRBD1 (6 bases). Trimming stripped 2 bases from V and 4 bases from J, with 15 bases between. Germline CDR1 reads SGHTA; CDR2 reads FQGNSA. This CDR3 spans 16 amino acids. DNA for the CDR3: TGTGCCAGCAGCTTAAAGCAGGGGCCTCCATACAATGAGCAGTTCTTC. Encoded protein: CASSLKQGPPYNEQFF.

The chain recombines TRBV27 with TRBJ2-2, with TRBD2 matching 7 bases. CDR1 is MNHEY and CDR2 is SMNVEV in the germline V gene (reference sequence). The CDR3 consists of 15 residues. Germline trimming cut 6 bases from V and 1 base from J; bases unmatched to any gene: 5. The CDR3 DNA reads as TGTGCCAGCAGAGCGGGAAATCTGAACACCGGGGAGCTGTTTTTT. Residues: CASRAGNLNTGELFF.

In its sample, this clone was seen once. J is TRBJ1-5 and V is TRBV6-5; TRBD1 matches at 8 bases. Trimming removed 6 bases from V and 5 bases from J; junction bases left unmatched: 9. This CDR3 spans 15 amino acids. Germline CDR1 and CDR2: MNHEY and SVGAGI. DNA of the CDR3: TGTGCCAGCAGACTAGGACAGGGACAGTATCAGCCCCAGCATTTT. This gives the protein CASRLGQGQYQPQHF.

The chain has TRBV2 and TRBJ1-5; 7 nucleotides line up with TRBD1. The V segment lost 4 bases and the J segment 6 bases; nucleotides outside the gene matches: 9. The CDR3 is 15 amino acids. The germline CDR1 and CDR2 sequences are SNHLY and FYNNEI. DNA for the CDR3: TGTGCCAGCAGTGGCACCGGGACAGTAAGTCAGCCCCAGCATTTT. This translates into CASSGTGTVSQPQHF.

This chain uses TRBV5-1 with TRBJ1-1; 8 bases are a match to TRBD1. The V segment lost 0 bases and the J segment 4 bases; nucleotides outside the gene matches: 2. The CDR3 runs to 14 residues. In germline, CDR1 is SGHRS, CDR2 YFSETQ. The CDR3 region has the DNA TGCGCCAGCAGCTTGGGGACAGGGTTCACTGAAGCTTTCTTT. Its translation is CASSLGTGFTEAFF.

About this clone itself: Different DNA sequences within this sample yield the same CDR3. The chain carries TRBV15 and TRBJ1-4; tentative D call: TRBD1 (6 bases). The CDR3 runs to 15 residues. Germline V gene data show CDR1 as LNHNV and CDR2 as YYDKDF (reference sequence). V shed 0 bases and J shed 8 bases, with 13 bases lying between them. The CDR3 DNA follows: TGTGCCACCAGCAGAGAAGGGGGAGTTGGGGAAAAACTGTTTTTT. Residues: CATSREGGVGEKLFF. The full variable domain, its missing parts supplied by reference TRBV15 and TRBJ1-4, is DAMVIQNPRYQVTQFGKPVTLSCSQTLNHNVMYWYQQKSSQAPKLLFHYYDKDFNNEADTPDNFQSRRPNTSFCFLDIRSPGLGDTAMYLCATSREGGVGEKLFFGSGTQLSVL.